These 28 T cell receptor beta chains were sequenced from one sample in a study of blood T cell repertoires in COVID-19. The assay was immunoSEQ multiplex PCR, and TCRdb's table has in-frame clones only and misses some. Here the sample spans around 200,000 clones, about 90% being singletons. What was sequenced was peripheral blood. The source is a man between 40 and 49 years old with active or convalescent COVID-19.

The chain employs TRBV27 and TRBJ2-2; TRBD2 agrees at 7 bases. The V gene end was trimmed by 6 bases and the J gene end by 5 bases; junction bases not matched to a gene: 12. The germline V gene encodes CDR1 MNHEY and CDR2 SMNVEV (reference sequence). The CDR3 covers 16 residues. The CDR3 here is CASSLRGGVRTGELFF. The CDR3 DNA reads TGTGCCAGCAGCCTCCGGGGAGGGGTGAGGACCGGGGAGCTGTTTTTT.

This chain uses TRBV5-4 with TRBJ1-6; 7 bases map to TRBD1. The CDR3 spans 14 residues. Germline-derived CDR1 and CDR2 are SGHNT and YYREEE (reference sequence). Trimming at V came to 10 bases and at J to 8 bases, leaving 12 bases not matched to a gene. The CDR3 DNA follows: TGTGCCTACAGGGGTTTCCTCCCCGATTCACCCCTCCACTTT. Amino acids: CAYRGFLPDSPLHF. The entire variable domain, with the rest obtained from reference TRBV5-4 and TRBJ1-6, is as follows: ETGVTQSPTHLIKTRGQQVTLRCSSQSGHNTVSWYQQALGQGPQFIFQYYREEENGRGNFPPRFSGLQFPNYSSELNVNALELDDSALYLCAYRGFLPDSPLHFGNGTRLTVT.

This chain joins TRBV11-2 and TRBJ1-3; TRBD1 aligns across 12 bases. The V and J ends lost 5 bases and 1 base, in that order; junction bases with no gene match: 6. The germline V gene has CDR1 SGHAT and CDR2 FQNNGV. CDR3 length: 17 residues. In DNA, the CDR3 is TGTGCCAGCAGCCCCGGGACAGGGGGCGATTCTGGAAACACCATATATTTT. It translates to CASSPGTGGDSGNTIYF.

The chain couples TRBV23-1 to TRBJ2-7; 8 positions agree with TRBD1. TRBV23-1 is filed as an ORF, its function uncertain. The V segment lost 8 bases and the J segment 2 bases; nucleotides outside the gene matches: 5. This CDR3 spans 13 amino acids. The CDR3 nucleotides read TGCGCCAGCGGTGGACAGGGCCCCTACGAGCAGTACTTC. This gives the protein CASGGQGPYEQYF.

This chain connects TRBV24-1 to TRBJ2-1; TRBD2 agrees at 13 bases. The germline V gene encodes CDR1 KGHDR and CDR2 SFDVKD. This CDR3 region has 16 residues. V was pared by 9 bases and J by 0 bases, with 4 bases of the junction left unmatched. DNA of the CDR3: TGTGCCACCCAGGGGACTAGCGGGGCCTCCTACAATGAGCAGTTCTTC. Translation gives CATQGTSGASYNEQFF.

J is TRBJ2-3 and V is TRBV9; 10 nucleotides agree with TRBD2. Germline trimming cut 2 bases from V and 5 bases from J; bases unmatched to any gene: 2. Germline loops: CDR1 SGDLS, CDR2 YYNGEE. CDR3 length equals 14 residues. CDR3 coding DNA: TGTGCCAGCAGCGTTTCTAGCGGGGGAGATACGCAGTATTTT. It encodes CASSVSSGGDTQYF.

This chain uses TRBV27 with TRBJ1-1, with no clear D. Germline loops: CDR1 MNHEY, CDR2 SMNVEV (reference sequence). Trimming left V 3 bases short and J 1 base short, with 6 bases between. The CDR3 contains 13 residues. The CDR3 sequence: CASSFSPNTEAFF. CDR3 nucleotides: TGTGCCAGCAGTTTTAGCCCGAACACTGAAGCTTTCTTT.

The genes are TRBV30 and TRBJ1-4; D is uncertain. The CDR3 is made up of 14 amino acids. CDR1 and CDR2 (germline): GTSNPN, SVGIG (reference sequence). The ends were cut back, 1 base at V and 5 bases at J, with 11 bases in the middle. CDR3 protein: CAWSEGLRNEKLFF. For the CDR3, the DNA is TGTGCCTGGAGTGAAGGACTGAGGAATGAAAAACTGTTTTTT.

The chain carries TRBV19 and TRBJ1-5; D might be TRBD1 (6 bases). The germline gives CDR1 LNHDA, CDR2 SQIVND (reference sequence). Trimming left V 3 bases short and J 1 base short, with 10 bases between. CDR3 size: 15 residues. The CDR3 DNA reads as TGTGCCAGTAGTATCGGGACACAGAGCAATCAGCCCCAGCATTTT. It encodes CASSIGTQSNQPQHF.

This clone came up once. The rearrangement uses TRBV6-6 and TRBJ1-2; D is unresolved. This CDR3 comprises 11 residues. With 6 bases removed from V and 5 bases from J, the gap between germline ends came to 7 bases. CDR1 is MNHNY and CDR2 is SVGAGI in the germline V gene (reference sequence). CDR3 amino acids: CASSQMYGYTF. In DNA form, the CDR3 reads TGTGCCAGCAGCCAAATGTATGGCTACACCTTC.

The chain carries TRBV7-9 and TRBJ2-1, with D possibly TRBD2 on 6 matching bases. The germline V and J ends were trimmed by 5 bases and 5 bases, with 16 bases remaining between them. CDR3 length equals 15 residues. Germline values: CDR1 SEHNR, CDR2 FQNEAQ (reference sequence). Written as DNA, the CDR3 is TGTGCCAGCAGCCCAATGAAGGGACTCGACAATGAGCAGTTCTTC. Protein product: CASSPMKGLDNEQFF.

The chain recombines TRBV6-6 with TRBJ1-3; D perhaps matches TRBD1 (5 bases). Germline V gene lookup returns CDR1 MNHNY and CDR2 SVGAGI (reference sequence). The CDR3 consists of 15 residues. Trimming took off 4 bases at V and 0 bases at J, with 10 bases between the two ends. CDR3 amino acids: CASSSQGVSGNTIYF. The CDR3 region has the DNA TGTGCCAGCAGTTCTCAGGGTGTCTCTGGAAACACCATATATTTT.

This chain links TRBV6-5 with TRBJ2-1; TRBD2 matches at 7 bases. CDR3 length equals 14 residues. V was clipped by 10 bases and J by 6 bases; unmatched bases: 12. Germline assignment: CDR1 MNHEY and CDR2 SVGAGI. CDR3 coding DNA: TGTGCCACCCAGCACGAGACTAGCCGCAATGAGCAGTTCTTC. This encodes CATQHETSRNEQFF.

This chain links TRBV2 with TRBJ1-5, with 9 bases that match TRBD1. V was clipped by 4 bases and J by 5 bases; unmatched bases: 3. In germline, CDR1 is SNHLY, CDR2 FYNNEI. The CDR3 is made up of 14 amino acids. CDR3 sequence reads: CASSGTGEDQPQHF. Written as DNA, the CDR3 is TGTGCCAGCAGTGGGACAGGGGAGGATCAGCCCCAGCATTTT.

The chain is built from TRBV28 and TRBJ1-5; weak D call: TRBD1 (5 bases). V dropped 3 bases and J dropped 7 bases, with 7 bases sitting between them. CDR3 length: 12 residues. The germline V gene encodes CDR1 MDHEN and CDR2 SYDVKM. CDR3 coding DNA: TGTGCCAGCAGTTTCGGGGGACAGCCCCAGCATTTT. It translates to CASSFGGQPQHF. Together with reference TRBV28 and TRBJ1-5, the CDR3 gives the full variable domain: DVKVTQSSRYLVKRTGEKVFLECVQDMDHENMFWYRQDPGLGLRLIYFSYDVKMKEKGDIPEGYSVSREKKERFSLILESASTNQTSMYLCASSFGGQPQHFGDGTRLSIL.

The chain recombines TRBV21-1 with TRBJ2-3; TRBD2 is the table's D call and was not checked against the DNA. TRBV21-1 is classified as a pseudogene. The CDR3 covers 17 residues. The CDR3: CASSINGVCGFTDTQYF. CDR3 sequence (DNA): TGTGCCAGCAGCATAAATGGGGTATGCGGGTTCACAGATACGCAGTATTTT.

The DNA of the CDR3 is TGTGCCAGCAGCAGCGGACTAGCGGGATTTCACGGACCGAACACCGGGGAGCTGTTTTTT. This translates into CASSSGLAGFHGPNTGELFF. The chain combines TRBV5-4 with TRBJ2-2, with TRBD2 matching 12 bases. Germline loops: CDR1 SGHNT, CDR2 YYREEE (reference sequence). The J segment lost 0 bases and the V segment lost 4 bases, leaving 13 bases of the junction unmatched. The CDR3 extends over 20 amino acids.

The V and J genes are TRBV5-1 and TRBJ1-2; D is perhaps TRBD1 (6 bases). Germline assignment: CDR1 SGHRS and CDR2 YFSETQ. Trimming took off 6 bases at V and 10 bases at J, with 19 bases between the two ends. The CDR3 consists of 13 residues. In nucleotides, the CDR3 is TGCGCCAGCACCCTTTACCCACAGGGAGACTACACCTTC. Translating gives CASTLYPQGDYTF.

This clone has ten or more counts. The J gene is TRBJ1-1, the V gene TRBV3-1 (or the pseudogene TRBV3-2); D ambiguous. The V gene lost 4 bases and the J gene lost 10 bases, with 10 bases spanning the gap. The CDR3 is 11 amino acids. Germline CDR1 is LGHDT and CDR2 is YNNKEL (reference sequence). CDR3 sequence reads: CASSRGGGAFF. The CDR3 DNA sequence: TGTGCCAGCAGCCGGGGAGGCGGAGCTTTCTTT.

The table lists this clone with a count of one. V gene TRBV29-1 combines with J gene TRBJ1-2; 7 nucleotides line up with TRBD1. Germline-derived CDR1 and CDR2 are SQVTM and ANQGSEA. The CDR3 length is 14 residues. V trimming: 6 bases; J trimming: 7 bases; junction bases outside the gene matches: 14. The CDR3 spells CSVDRQGERGGYTF. The CDR3 bases are TGCAGCGTAGACCGACAGGGCGAGAGGGGTGGCTACACCTTC.

This rearrangement joins TRBV28 to TRBJ1-1; 8 bases agree with TRBD1. The CDR3 is made up of 17 amino acids. V shed 5 bases and J 0 bases; nucleotides not matched to a gene: 11. Germline values: CDR1 MDHEN, CDR2 SYDVKM. The CDR3 loop is CASSRPDRAGMNTEAFF. In DNA, the CDR3 is TGTGCCAGCAGTCGCCCGGACAGGGCCGGGATGAACACTGAAGCTTTCTTT.

V usage is TRBV11-2 and J usage is TRBJ2-1, with 11 bases identical to TRBD2. The V gene's germline CDR1 is SGHAT and CDR2 FQNNGV. The CDR3 covers 16 residues. J was trimmed by 9 bases and V by 1 base; bases with no gene match: 8. CDR3 nucleotides: TGTGCCAGCAGCTTAGGTTCGACTAGCGGGGTTGGTGAGCAGTTCTTC. Amino acid sequence: CASSLGSTSGVGEQFF.

The chain is built from TRBV6-5 and TRBJ1-3, with D maybe TRBD1 (5 bases). There are 15 residues in the CDR3. Trimming stripped 6 bases from V and 0 bases from J, with 12 bases between. Germline lookup yields CDR1 MNHEY and CDR2 SVGAGI. The CDR3 DNA reads as TGTGCCAGCAGGTCCGACAGATACTCTGGAAACACCATATATTTT. It yields the protein CASRSDRYSGNTIYF.

This clone was detected only a few times. The chain employs TRBV28 and TRBJ1-1, with TRBD1 matching over 7 bases. Germline-derived CDR1 and CDR2 are MDHEN and SYDVKM. The V and J ends lost 3 bases and 7 bases, in that order; junction bases with no gene match: 8. The CDR3 is 14 residues long. CDR3 DNA sequence: TGTGCCAGCAGTTTCACACGACAGGGACTTGAAGCTTTCTTT. This sequence encodes CASSFTRQGLEAFF.

As to this clone: This specimen includes other DNA sequences encoding the same CDR3. The V and J genes are TRBV28 and TRBJ1-1; 8 nucleotides agree with TRBD1. This CDR3 region has 14 residues. Germline CDR1 is MDHEN and CDR2 is SYDVKM. J gave up 3 bases and V 6 bases, and 6 bases lay outside the gene matches. DNA of the CDR3: TGTGCCAGCAGCCTTACAGGGGGGGACACTGAAGCTTTCTTT. As protein: CASSLTGGDTEAFF.

This sequence joins TRBV5-1 and TRBJ2-2; 9 bases are a match to TRBD1. Germline loops: CDR1 SGHRS, CDR2 YFSETQ. Trimming cost V 2 bases and J 3 bases; bases outside gene matches: 5. CDR3 length: 16 residues. The CDR3 here is CASSFHRGLDTGELFF. The CDR3 DNA is TGCGCCAGCAGCTTTCACAGGGGGCTCGACACCGGGGAGCTGTTTTTT.

J is TRBJ1-1 and V is TRBV5-6, with D maybe TRBD1 (6 bases). Germline V gene sequence: CDR1 SGHDT, CDR2 YYEEEE. The V end lost 4 bases, the J end lost 1 base, and 14 bases lay between the germline ends. This CDR3 is built from 15 residues. The CDR3 protein is CASSTPGVGNTEAFF. DNA of the CDR3: TGTGCCAGCAGCACGCCAGGGGTTGGGAACACTGAAGCTTTCTTT.

In this sample, this clone turned up once. The gene calls are TRBV19 and TRBJ1-5; no firm D call. The CDR3 covers 16 residues. Germline V gives CDR1 LNHDA, CDR2 SQIVND (reference sequence). V lost 3 bases, J lost 0 bases, and 12 bases lay in between. The CDR3 region is CASSIVDPYSNQPQHF. DNA for the CDR3: TGTGCCAGTAGTATTGTAGATCCCTATAGCAATCAGCCCCAGCATTTT.